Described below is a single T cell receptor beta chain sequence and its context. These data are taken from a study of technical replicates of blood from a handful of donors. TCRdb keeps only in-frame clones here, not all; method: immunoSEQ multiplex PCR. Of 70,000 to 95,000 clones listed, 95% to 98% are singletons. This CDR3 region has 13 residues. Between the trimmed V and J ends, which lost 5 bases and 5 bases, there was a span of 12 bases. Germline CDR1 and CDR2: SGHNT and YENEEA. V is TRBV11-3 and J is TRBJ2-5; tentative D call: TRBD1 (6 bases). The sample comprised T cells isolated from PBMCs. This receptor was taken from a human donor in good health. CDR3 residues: CASSRTVDETQYF. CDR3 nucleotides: TGTGCCAGCAGCCGGACAGTGGATGAGACCCAGTACTTC.